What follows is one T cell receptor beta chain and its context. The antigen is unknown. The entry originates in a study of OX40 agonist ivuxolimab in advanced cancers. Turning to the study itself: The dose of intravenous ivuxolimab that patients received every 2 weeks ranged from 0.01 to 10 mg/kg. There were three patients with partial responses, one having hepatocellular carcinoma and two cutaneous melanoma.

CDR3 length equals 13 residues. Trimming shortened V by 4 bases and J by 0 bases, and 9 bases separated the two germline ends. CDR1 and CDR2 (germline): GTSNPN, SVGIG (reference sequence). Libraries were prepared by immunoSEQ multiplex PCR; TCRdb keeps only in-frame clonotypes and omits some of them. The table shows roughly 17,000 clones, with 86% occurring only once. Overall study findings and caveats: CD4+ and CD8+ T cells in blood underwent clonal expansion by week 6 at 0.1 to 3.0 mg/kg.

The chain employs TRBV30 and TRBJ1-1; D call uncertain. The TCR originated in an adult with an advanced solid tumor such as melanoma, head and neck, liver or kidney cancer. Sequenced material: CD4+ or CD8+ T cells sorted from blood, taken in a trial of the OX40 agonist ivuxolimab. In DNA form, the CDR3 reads TGTGCCTGGAATGGGGTCTTGAACACTGAAGCTTTCTTT. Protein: CAWNGVLNTEAFF.